A selection of T cell receptor beta chains follows, all from one sample in a study of cytomegalovirus exposure and HLA in healthy donors. Measured with immunoSEQ multiplex PCR; TCRdb has only the in-frame clones, and not every one. This table holds roughly 190,000 clones, more than 65% found once. The sample was PBMCs. The receptors stem from a woman aged 25 to 45 in good health and CMV-seronegative. Each CDR3 is given with its conserved first and last residue. D genes are given only for firm matches. Not all rows give a size; the values are once, few, many and, for expanded clones, a class.

>TRBJ2-5|once|TRBV21-1|.
TGTGCCAGCAGCAAAGGCGGAGACAGGGATGAAGAGACCCAGTACTTC
CASSKGGDRDEETQYF
>TRBJ1-1|.|TRBV2|.
TGTGCCAGAACGACAGGCATGAACACTGAAGCTTTCTTT
CARTTGMNTEAFF
>TRBJ2-1|once|TRBV7-6|TRBD2
TGTGCCAGCAGCTTAGCGCTAGATGGCGGGGGGGCTCTGGTAGAGCAGTTCTTC
CASSLALDGGGALVEQFF
>TRBJ1-2|.|TRBV4-1|.
TGCGCCAGCAGCCATGACAGTTATGGCTACACCTTC
CASSHDSYGYTF
>TRBJ2-3|.|TRBV11-3|TRBD2
TGTGCCAGCAGCCCTGGGACTAGCGGAATCACAGATACGCAGTATTTT
CASSPGTSGITDTQYF
>TRBJ2-2|.|TRBV2|TRBD1
TGTGCCAGCAGAATGACAGGGTTGGGAAACACCGGGGAGCTGTTTTTT
CASRMTGLGNTGELFF
>TRBJ1-2|.|TRBV4-2|TRBD1
TGTGCCAGCAGCCAAGAAGTCAACGAAGGGGGCGGCTACACCTTC
CASSQEVNEGGGYTF
>TRBJ2-3|once|TRBV18|TRBD2
TGTGCCAGCTCACCGCGGACTAGCGGGAGTCGAGATACGCAGTATTTT
CASSPRTSGSRDTQYF
>TRBJ1-3|.|TRBV7-3|.
TGTGCCAGCAGCTTACTCTGGCGAAACACCATATATTTT
CASSLLWRNTIYF
>TRBJ2-7|.|TRBV5-1|TRBD1
TGCGCCAGCAGCTTAGGGGGCGGTCTTGACGAGCAGTACTTC
CASSLGGGLDEQYF
>TRBJ2-7|once|TRBV11-2|.
TGTGCCAGCAGCTTAGATCCGCGGTACGAGCAGTACTTC
CASSLDPRYEQYF
>TRBJ1-2|.|TRBV6-5|.
TGTGCCAGCAGTTACGCGGGGGACTATGGCTACACCTTC
CASSYAGDYGYTF
>TRBJ2-1|.|TRBV7-9|.
TGTGCCAGCACCCCCTCGGCGGGAAGCGAAGAGGCCTACAATGAGCAGTTCTTC
CASTPSAGSEEAYNEQFF
>TRBJ1-1|once|TRBV4-1|TRBD1
TGCGCCAGCAGCCACGCAGGGGGGCGGACTGAAGCTTTCTTT
CASSHAGGRTEAFF
>TRBJ1-1|.|TRBV10-2|.
TGCGCCACATCTAGACAGTTGAACACTGAAGCTTTCTTT
CATSRQLNTEAFF
>TRBJ2-3|.|TRBV7-6|TRBD2
TGTGCCAGCAGCCCCACTAGCGGGACTAGCACAGATACGCAGTATTTT
CASSPTSGTSTDTQYF
>TRBJ1-6|.|TRBV7-9|TRBD1
TGTGCCAGCAGCTTAGGGTCGAACCACCGACAGGGCCCAAATTCACCCCTCCACTTT
CASSLGSNHRQGPNSPLHF
>TRBJ2-7|.|TRBV15|.
TGTGCCACCAGCAGAGGTATTTCCTACGAGCAGTACTTC
CATSRGISYEQYF
>TRBJ2-5|once|TRBV5-4|TRBD1
TGTGCCAGCAGCTTGGCCGCCCAGGGGGTACAAGAGACCCAGTACTTC
CASSLAAQGVQETQYF
>TRBJ2-3|few|TRBV7-2|.
TGTGCCAGCAGCTTTCGAGCTAGCACAGATACGCAGTATTTT
CASSFRASTDTQYF
>TRBJ2-1|.|TRBV11-3|.
TGTGCCAGCAGCTTTGGGAGCAGGTACAATGAGCAGTTCTTC
CASSFGSRYNEQFF
>TRBJ1-1|.|TRBV30|TRBD1
TGTGCCTGGAGTGTACCAGGGGGCTACACTGAAGCTTTCTTT
CAWSVPGGYTEAFF
>TRBJ1-1|.|TRBV19|.
TGTGCCAGTAGTATCAGGGCCGGTGAAGCTTTCTTT
CASSIRAGEAFF
>TRBJ2-7|.|TRBV27|TRBD2
TGTGCCAGCAGTTCAGGGACTAGCGGGAGGAACGAGCAGTACTTC
CASSSGTSGRNEQYF
>TRBJ2-3|.|TRBV19|TRBD2
TGTGCCAGTAGTATTAGCGGGGGCCCCACAGATACGCAGTATTTT
CASSISGGPTDTQYF
>TRBJ2-7|few|TRBV28|TRBD2
TGTGCCAGCAGAACTAGCGGGAACTCCTACGAGCAGTACTTC
CASRTSGNSYEQYF
>TRBJ2-7|once|TRBV6-5|.
TGTGCCAGCAGCATGCCAGGAGGGTGGGAGCAGTACTTC
CASSMPGGWEQYF
>TRBJ2-1|once|TRBV11-2|TRBD2
TGTGCCAGCAGCTTAGGGTTCGCGGGAGGGTTCAATGAGCAGTTCTTC
CASSLGFAGGFNEQFF
>TRBJ2-1|.|TRBV2|.
TGTGCCAGCATCGGGTTGTTAGCGGCCCTGCGGGACAATGAGCAGTTCTTC
CASIGLLAALRDNEQFF
>TRBJ1-5|.|TRBV29-1|TRBD1
TGCAGCGTTGAGGTGGGACAGGGAGGACAGCCCCAGCATTTT
CSVEVGQGGQPQHF
>TRBJ1-1|.|TRBV6-5|TRBD1
TGTGCCAGCAGCTCTGACAGGGGGGCTAACACTGAAGCTTTCTTT
CASSSDRGANTEAFF
>TRBJ2-1|.|TRBV9|.
TGTGCCAGCAGACCTACCTCCGCCTACAATGAGCAGTTCTTC
CASRPTSAYNEQFF
>TRBJ2-2|.|TRBV5-4|TRBD2
TGTGCCAGCAGCTTGATCGGGGGGGGGATTGCCGGGGAGCTGTTTTTT
CASSLIGGGIAGELFF
>TRBJ2-1|.|TRBV5-1|.
TGCGCCAGCAGGACGGCAGGGGCTAACAATGAGCAGTTCTTC
CASRTAGANNEQFF
>TRBJ2-1|.|TRBV5-1|TRBD1
TGCGCCAGCAGCTTGAGGGCGTTTCGCGACAGGGTATCTACTGAGCAGTTCTTC
CASSLRAFRDRVSTEQFF
>TRBJ2-1|few|TRBV9|TRBD1
TGTGCCAGCAGCCCGGATCCGGGACAGCCCTACAATGAGCAGTTCTTC
CASSPDPGQPYNEQFF
>TRBJ2-3|.|TRBV6-5|.
TGTGCCAGCAGTTACTCGGGCCTCACAGATACGCAGTATTTT
CASSYSGLTDTQYF
>TRBJ2-3|few|TRBV25-1|TRBD2
TGTGCCAGCAGTCCTCCACTAGCGGGAGCAGGAGATACGCAGTATTTT
CASSPPLAGAGDTQYF
>TRBJ2-1|.|TRBV29-1|TRBD2
TGCAGCGTTGCCGCGGGGAGGGGTATTGGGTACAATGAGCAGTTCTTC
CSVAAGRGIGYNEQFF
>TRBJ1-2|.|TRBV5-1|TRBD1
TGCGCCAGCAGCTACTACCACGGGACAGGGGGTTCCAACTATGGCTACACCTTC
CASSYYHGTGGSNYGYTF
>TRBJ2-7|.|TRBV11-2|.
TGTGCCAGCAGCCTGAACAGATTTCTCATCTACGAGCAGTACTTC
CASSLNRFLIYEQYF
>TRBJ2-3|.|TRBV7-3|.
TGTGCCAGCAGCTTAAGGGGCCGGGTGGGAGATACGCAGTATTTT
CASSLRGRVGDTQYF
>TRBJ2-1|.|TRBV20-1|.
TGCAGTGCTGGACAAGATGAGCAGTTCTTC
CSAGQDEQFF